Following are 12 T cell receptor beta chains from one sample sequenced in a study of shared T cell receptors in the human thymus. Here immunoSEQ multiplex PCR was the method, and the copy in TCRdb shows in-frame clones only, minus some. The profile covers hundreds of thousands of clones, with around 87% appearing a single time and 0.0094% taken by the ten largest. The sample was also reused in another study, on human thymus T cells.

The sample consisted of thymocytes. Receptors were obtained from a boy younger than two with a congenital heart defect.

This chain connects TRBV6-1 to TRBJ2-1, with 8 bases that match TRBD2. Germline V gene sequence: CDR1 MNHNS, CDR2 SASEGT. V lost 4 bases to trimming and J lost 5 bases; unmatched junction nucleotides: 4. The CDR3 runs to 14 residues. The CDR3: CASSVSGGHNEQFF. CDR3 DNA sequence: TGTGCCAGCAGTGTCAGCGGGGGTCACAATGAGCAGTTCTTC.

The rearrangement links TRBV19 to TRBJ1-1; D gene unclear. Germline values: CDR1 LNHDA, CDR2 SQIVND (reference sequence). The germline V and J ends were trimmed by 7 bases and 2 bases, with 11 bases remaining between them. The CDR3 has 13 residues. CDR3 region: CASKEAGNTEAFF. CDR3 sequence (DNA): TGTGCCAGTAAGGAGGCGGGAAACACTGAAGCTTTCTTT.

The chain couples TRBV28 to TRBJ1-1, with 8 bases that match TRBD1. After removal of 3 bases from V and 6 bases from J, the junction contained 6 bases not matched to a gene. This CDR3 is built from 14 residues. Per germline, CDR1 MDHEN and CDR2 SYDVKM. As DNA, the CDR3 is TGTGCCAGCAGTTTGCAGGGGGCGCGGTCTGAAGCTTTCTTT. It yields the protein CASSLQGARSEAFF.

The chain carries TRBV5-4 and TRBJ2-3, with TRBD1 matching over 10 bases. The CDR3 is 17 residues long. Germline CDR1 SGHNT, CDR2 YYREEE (reference sequence). The V and J ends lost 4 bases and 0 bases, in that order; junction bases with no gene match: 8. CDR3 protein: CASSPRTGGRSTDTQYF. The DNA for the CDR3 is TGTGCCAGCAGCCCACGGACAGGGGGTAGAAGCACAGATACGCAGTATTTT.

Concerning this clone itself: The same CDR3 can be traced to other DNA sequences in this sample. The chain employs TRBV4-3 and TRBJ2-3; 8 bases are shared with TRBD2. V shed 4 bases and J 3 bases; nucleotides not matched to a gene: 12. The CDR3 length is 17 residues. CDR1 and CDR2 from the germline V gene are LGHNA and YSLEER. Here the CDR3 DNA reads TGCGCCAGCAGCCCGGGGACTAAACGGGAGGGAACAGATACGCAGTATTTT. Encoded protein: CASSPGTKREGTDTQYF.

The rearrangement joins TRBV10-2 to TRBJ2-5; D might be TRBD2 (5 bases). The V end lost 6 bases, the J end lost 5 bases, and 16 bases lay between the germline ends. This CDR3 has 14 amino acids. Germline V CDR1 and CDR2: WSHSY, SAAADI. The CDR3 region is CASRGLASSETQYF. CDR3 sequence (DNA): TGCGCCAGCAGGGGTTTAGCTAGCTCGGAGACCCAGTACTTC.

In its sample, this clone was seen once. The chain uses TRBV10-2 and TRBJ2-3, with TRBD2 identical over 8 bases. CDR3 length equals 15 residues. Germline assignment: CDR1 WSHSY and CDR2 SAAADI. Trimming took 6 bases from V and 1 from J; bases not matched to a gene: 6. The CDR3 reads CASSTGGPGTDTQYF. CDR3 DNA: TGCGCCAGCAGCACGGGGGGGCCTGGCACAGATACGCAGTATTTT.

The genes are TRBV6-1 and TRBJ2-3, with D maybe TRBD2 (6 bases). The CDR3 consists of 13 residues. Germline CDR1 MNHNS, CDR2 SASEGT. Trimming pared 7 bases from V and 5 bases from J, leaving 13 bases between. This CDR3 reads CASNRRDKDTQYF. The CDR3 DNA is TGTGCCAGCAATCGGAGGGATAAAGATACGCAGTATTTT.

J is TRBJ2-4 and V is TRBV28; D gene ambiguous. Germline CDR1 and CDR2: MDHEN and SYDVKM. V lost 6 bases and J 7 bases, leaving 22 bases between the germline ends. The CDR3 totals 16 residues. CDR3 bases: TGTGCCAGCAGGCCGTCCCTCGACCCCCTGCGGAACATTCAGTACTTC. It yields the protein CASRPSLDPLRNIQYF.

The V and J genes are TRBV6-5 and TRBJ2-1, with TRBD2 matching over 7 bases. Germline V CDR1 and CDR2: MNHEY, SVGAGI. This CDR3 region has 12 residues. The trim removed 4 bases at V and 16 bases at J, leaving 10 bases unmatched. DNA of the CDR3: TGTGCCAGCAGTTCTTCCGGGACTACGGGATTCTTC. Translated: CASSSSGTTGFF.

This clone came up once. The gene calls are TRBV12-5 and TRBJ2-2; 13 nucleotides line up with TRBD2. Germline V gives CDR1 LGHNT, CDR2 FRNRAP. After removal of 5 bases from V and 7 bases from J, the junction contained 7 bases not matched to a gene. CDR3 size: 16 residues. The CDR3 sequence: CASGTTSGRKDGELFF. The CDR3 nucleotides read TGTGCTAGTGGTACGACTAGCGGGAGGAAGGACGGGGAGCTGTTTTTT.

The chain employs TRBV28 and TRBJ2-1; 11 positions match TRBD2. The CDR3 runs 19 residues. Germline V gene data show CDR1 as MDHEN and CDR2 as SYDVKM. The V and J ends lost 1 base and 0 bases, in that order; junction bases with no gene match: 8. CDR3 sequence (DNA): TGTGCCAGCAGTTTATTAGGGACTAGCGGAACAAGCTCCTACAATGAGCAGTTCTTC. This encodes CASSLLGTSGTSSYNEQFF.